These 5 T cell receptor beta chains originate from one sample sequenced in a study of blood T cell repertoires in COVID-19. This table comes from immunoSEQ multiplex PCR, and its TCRdb copy is limited to in-frame clones, with some not included. The table lists about 170,000 clones, roughly nine tenths of them singletons. The source material was peripheral blood. All receptors come from a man aged 55 to 70 with acute or convalescent COVID-19.

The chain combines TRBV6-1 with TRBJ1-2, with D maybe TRBD1 (6 bases). Germline loops: CDR1 MNHNS, CDR2 SASEGT. The CDR3 spans 15 residues. V shed 5 bases and J shed 8 bases, with 21 bases lying between them. CDR3 bases: TGTGCCAGCAGTTCCGCCCGTTCAGGGGCGGCGGGCTACACCTTC. This codes for CASSSARSGAAGYTF.

This clone was found a few times. The chain carries TRBV7-9 and TRBJ1-2; D perhaps matches TRBD1 (6 bases). Trimming took 3 bases from V and 0 from J, leaving 8 bases between them. The CDR3 contains 14 residues. Germline V gene sequence: CDR1 SEHNR, CDR2 FQNEAQ (reference sequence). The CDR3 region has the DNA TGTGCCAGCAGCTTGGGGGCCTCTAACTATGGCTACACCTTC. Residues: CASSLGASNYGYTF.

V and J are TRBV27 and TRBJ2-7, with 9 nucleotides matching TRBD1. The trim removed 6 bases at V and 3 bases at J, leaving 9 bases unmatched. The CDR3 has 15 amino acids. Looked up from germline, CDR1 is MNHEY and CDR2 is SMNVEV (reference sequence). The CDR3 region has the DNA TGTGCCAGCAGCCGAGTGGGACAGGGTTTCTACGAGCAGTACGTC. Amino acid sequence: CASSRVGQGFYEQYV.

A few counts support this clone. J is TRBJ2-1 and V is TRBV2; 12 bases are a match to TRBD2. The CDR3 is 17 amino acids. The V gene's germline CDR1 is SNHLY and CDR2 FYNNEI. V lost 5 bases, J lost 8 bases, and 13 bases stayed unmatched. CDR3 residues: CASSFPPTSGSFDEQFF. CDR3 DNA sequence: TGTGCCAGCAGTTTCCCTCCGACTAGCGGGAGTTTCGATGAGCAGTTCTTC.

The chain is built from TRBV4-3 and TRBJ2-7; D not resolved. Germline CDR1 is LGHNA and CDR2 is YSLEER. The germline V and J ends were trimmed by 4 bases and 0 bases, with 10 bases remaining between them. The CDR3 has 14 residues. Written as DNA, the CDR3 is TGCGCCAGCAGCCTGAAGAGATTCTCCTACGAGCAGTACTTC. Its translation: CASSLKRFSYEQYF.